What follows are 20 T cell receptor beta chains derived from one specimen sequenced in a study of T cells in Graves' hyperthyroidism and ophthalmopathy. RNA transcripts were the template for amplifying TCR beta CDR3 regions. RT-PCR in the first round (using the HTBI primer set) targeted the TCR CDR3. From the multiplex PCR reads, TCRdb called clonotypes with MiXCR, one entry per CDR3 protein. Of hundreds of thousands of distinct CDR3 sequences in the sample, 35% to 40% were seen once. Sequencing input: blood. These receptors were collected from a man between 18 and 35 years old with Graves' hyperthyroidism.

This clonotype was detected only a few times. CDR3 in DNA: TGTGCCAGCAGGCCGGGTACCGGGGAGCTGTTTTTT. This gives the protein CASRPGTGELFF. V usage is TRBV12-3 or TRBV12-4 and J usage is TRBJ2-2, with D unclear. V lost 6 bases and J 5 bases, leaving 7 bases between the germline ends. There are 12 residues in the CDR3.

Only a few counts were recorded for this clonotype. V usage is TRBV2 and J usage is TRBJ1-3, with TRBD1 identical over 9 bases. V lost 3 bases, J lost 7 bases, and 10 bases stayed unmatched. Germline V gene sequence: CDR1 SNHLY, CDR2 FYNNEI. The CDR3 has 16 residues. The CDR3, as DNA: TGTGCCAGCAGTGAGGGTCCTGGGACAGGGTGGAACACCATATATTTT. Protein: CASSEGPGTGWNTIYF.

The chain's CDR3 is CAIQKDYEQYF. CDR3 DNA sequence: TGTGCCATCCAAAAGGATTACGAGCAGTACTTC. The chain is built from TRBV10-3 and TRBJ2-7, with D unclear. Germline-derived CDR1 and CDR2 are ENHRY and SYGVKD. V lost 8 bases and J 4 bases, leaving 9 bases between the germline ends. The CDR3 totals 11 residues.

This clonotype was picked up many times. The CDR3 reads CASSLEGAGQPQHF. DNA of the CDR3: TGTGCCAGCAGCTTGGAGGGGGCAGGGCAGCCCCAGCATTTT. This chain links TRBV5-8 with TRBJ1-5; 7 bases match TRBD1. From germline, CDR1 is SGHTS and CDR2 YDEGEE. V trimming: 0 bases; J trimming: 7 bases; junction bases outside the gene matches: 4. The CDR3 contains 14 residues.

In its sample, this clonotype was seen a few times. The junction differs from germline at one of its ends, possibly a read error. V gene TRBV12-3 or TRBV12-4 combines with J gene TRBJ1-1; maybe TRBD1 (5 bases). The CDR3 covers 12 residues. This CDR3 is CASSFGAGESFF. DNA of the CDR3: TGTGCCAGCAGTTTCGGGGCAGGTGAATCTTTCTTT.

The rearrangement uses TRBV25-1 and TRBJ2-2, with 7 bases fitting TRBD1. The CDR3 contains 15 residues. Germline V gives CDR1 MGHDK, CDR2 SYGVNS. The V segment lost 4 bases and the J segment 3 bases; nucleotides outside the gene matches: 5. As DNA, the CDR3 is TGTGCCAGCAGTGTACAGGGGATTGACACCGGGGAGCTGTTTTTT. Its translation: CASSVQGIDTGELFF.

This clonotype was detected only a few times. The V and J genes are TRBV2 and TRBJ2-7; D is perhaps TRBD2 (6 bases). Per germline, CDR1 SNHLY and CDR2 FYNNEI. V gave up 10 bases and J gave up 2 bases, with 15 bases separating them. The CDR3 consists of 13 residues. The CDR3 bases are TGTGCCACACGCGGGACGCCACCCTACGAGCAGTACTTC. Protein product: CATRGTPPYEQYF.

This clonotype was seen more than once but under ten times. V gene TRBV24-1 combines with J gene TRBJ2-5, with D unclear. The V gene lost 3 bases and the J gene lost 1 base, with 8 bases spanning the gap. This CDR3 region has 14 residues. Germline V gene data show CDR1 as KGHDR and CDR2 as SFDVKD. The CDR3 DNA reads TGTGCCACCAGTGATGGGATTGGCCAAGAGACCCAGTACTTC. It translates to CATSDGIGQETQYF.

The gene calls are TRBV19 and TRBJ1-1; a weak D match, TRBD1 (6 bases). The V end was cut by 4 bases, the J end by 2 bases, with 14 bases between. The CDR3 loop spans 15 amino acids. Germline V gene sequence: CDR1 LNHDA, CDR2 SQIVND (reference sequence). CDR3 in amino acids: CASSNPWGANTEAFF. CDR3 bases: TGTGCCAGTAGTAACCCCTGGGGGGCCAACACTGAAGCTTTCTTT.

This clonotype was found many times. J is TRBJ1-6 and V is TRBV6-5, with a possible D match to TRBD1 (6 bases). V lost 0 bases to trimming and J lost 9 bases, with 12 bases between them. The CDR3 spans 15 residues. Per the germline V gene, CDR1 is MNHEY and CDR2 is SVGAGI. CDR3 protein: CASSYSAQGTSPLHF. CDR3 bases: TGTGCCAGCAGTTACTCGGCGCAGGGGACTTCACCCCTCCACTTT.

This clonotype was seen a few times. The chain employs TRBV20-1 and TRBJ1-6; 8 bases map to TRBD1. The CDR3 consists of 15 residues. Germline CDR1 DFQATT, CDR2 SNEGSKA (reference sequence). Trimming at V came to 5 bases and at J to 10 bases, leaving 13 bases not matched to a gene. CDR3 nucleotides: TGCAGTGCTGCCCAGAGGACAGGGCCGGGCTCACCCCTCCACTTT. Translating gives CSAAQRTGPGSPLHF.

The chain is built from TRBV20-1 and TRBJ2-7; D might be TRBD2 (6 bases). The germline gives CDR1 DFQATT, CDR2 SNEGSKA (reference sequence). Trimming left V 5 bases short and J 3 bases short, with 20 bases between. The CDR3 consists of 15 residues. The CDR3 sequence: CSASPGGSGLYEQYF. Here the CDR3 DNA reads TGCAGTGCTTCCCCCGGTGGTAGCGGCCTCTACGAGCAGTACTTC.

Turning to this clonotype: One end of the junction is discordant with germline, which a read error may explain. The chain's CDR3 is CASSLGGMNIEAFF. The DNA of the CDR3 is TGTGCCAGCAGCTTGGGAGGGATGAACATTGAAGCTTTCTTT. The rearrangement uses TRBV7-2 and TRBJ1-1; no clear D. Germline values: CDR1 SGHTA, CDR2 FQGNSA. The CDR3 extends over 14 amino acids.

This clonotype was observed a single time. The rearrangement links TRBV20-1 to TRBJ2-1, with 9 bases aligning to TRBD2. This CDR3 has 14 amino acids. Trimming cost V 4 bases and J 1 base; bases outside gene matches: 2. CDR1 and CDR2 (germline): DFQATT, SNEGSKA (reference sequence). CDR3 region: CSAISGGSYNEQFF. CDR3 nucleotide sequence: TGCAGTGCTATAAGCGGGGGGTCCTACAATGAGCAGTTCTTC.

The chain links TRBV11-2 to TRBJ2-7, with 7 nucleotides matching TRBD2. The J call may be incorrect, as the DNA end agrees better with TRBJ2-1. CDR1 is SGHAT, CDR2 FQNNGV, per germline. The length of the CDR3 is 15 residues. CDR3 amino acids: CASSLEGGRADEQFF. The DNA of the CDR3 is TGTGCCAGCAGCTTAGAAGGTGGGAGGGCCGATGAGCAGTTCTTC.

Ten or more counts support this clonotype. The CDR3 region has the DNA TGTGCCAGCAGCCCCCCGCAGCGAGATATGGGCTACACCTTC. Translation: CASSPPQRDMGYTF. This rearrangement joins TRBV7-9 to TRBJ1-2; no reliable D call. V dropped 5 bases and J dropped 8 bases, with 18 bases sitting between them. Germline V gene sequence: CDR1 SEHNR, CDR2 FQNEAQ (reference sequence). The length of the CDR3 is 14 residues.

As for this clonotype: A much larger clone lies one base from this, so it may be a read error. The CDR3 does not close with the conserved phenylalanine or tryptophan, likely indicating a read error. The gene calls are TRBV2 and TRBJ2-2, with a tentative D call TRBD2 (5 bases). The CDR3 covers 12 residues. The V end was cut by 7 bases, the J end by 6 bases, with 9 bases between. CDR1 and CDR2 from the germline V gene are SNHLY and FYNNEI. The CDR3 region is CASKRGPGELFL. The CDR3 coding sequence is TGTGCCAGCAAACGGGGTCCCGGGGAGCTGTTTTTA.

In regard to this clonotype: This may come from a read error, since a much larger clone is one base off. The chain joins TRBV7-8 to TRBJ2-5, with D perhaps TRBD1 or TRBD2 (5 bases each). CDR1 and CDR2 (germline): SGHVS, FQNEAQ. This CDR3 contains 15 residues. The CDR3 DNA reads TGTGCTAGCAGCTTAGCCGCCGGGGCCCAAGAGACCCAGTACTTC. Its protein product is CASSLAAGAQETQYF.

The chain uses TRBV25-1 and TRBJ1-5, with D hard to call. CDR1 MGHDK and CDR2 SYGVNS come from the germline V gene. The CDR3 loop spans 14 amino acids. Trimming stripped 8 bases from V and 0 bases from J, with 11 bases between. Here the CDR3 reads CASSPYSSNQPQHF. Here the CDR3 DNA reads TGTGCCAGCTCACCTTACAGTAGCAATCAGCCCCAGCATTTT.

The J gene is TRBJ2-7, the V gene TRBV7-9; TRBD1 aligns across 7 bases. Trimming cost V 0 bases and J 7 bases; bases outside gene matches: 9. This CDR3 comprises 15 residues. CDR1 and CDR2 from the germline V gene are SEHNR and FQNEAQ (reference sequence). Here the CDR3 reads CASSLARAGGEEQYF. The CDR3 nucleotides read TGTGCCAGCAGCTTAGCGAGGGCAGGGGGTGAGGAGCAGTACTTC.